A single sample gave rise to the 26 T cell receptor beta chains below, sequenced in a study of blood T cell repertoires in COVID-19. Generated by immunoSEQ multiplex PCR, the TCRdb table keeps only in-frame clones and is missing some. Found here are roughly 380,000 clones, 70% to 90% of them singletons; the top ten hold about 1.5%. The specimen sequenced was PBMCs or T cells enriched from blood (not recorded which). The receptors originated from a man aged 25-45 years who had recovered from COVID-19.

This clone appeared a few times. The V gene is TRBV4-1, the J gene TRBJ2-4; TRBD1 matches 10 bases. This CDR3 comprises 19 residues. CDR1 MGHRA and CDR2 YSYEKL come from the germline V gene. The V and J ends lost 2 bases and 4 bases, in that order; junction bases with no gene match: 14. CDR3 sequence: CASSQPTGGSNSQKNIQYF. The CDR3 coding sequence is TGCGCCAGCAGCCAACCGACAGGGGGCAGCAATTCCCAGAAAAACATTCAGTACTTC.

This clone was counted a few times. CDR3 coding DNA: TGTGCCAGCAGCGCCTTTACAGGGGGGACAACTGAAGCTTTCTTT. Translating gives CASSAFTGGTTEAFF. The rearrangement joins TRBV9 to TRBJ1-1; 8 nucleotides match TRBD1. In germline, CDR1 is SGDLS, CDR2 YYNGEE. The V and J ends lost 3 bases and 5 bases, in that order; junction bases with no gene match: 9. The CDR3 consists of 15 residues.

The V gene is TRBV10-3, the J gene TRBJ2-1; 7 nucleotides agree with TRBD1. Germline V gene sequence: CDR1 ENHRY, CDR2 SYGVKD. CDR3 length: 12 amino acids. Trimming removed 10 bases from V and 8 bases from J; junction bases left unmatched: 8. CDR3 in amino acids: CATNGQDHEQFF. The CDR3 nucleotides are TGTGCCACGAACGGACAGGACCATGAGCAGTTCTTC.

The chain joins TRBV4-2 to TRBJ1-5, with 8 bases fitting TRBD1. Trimming cost V 0 bases and J 2 bases; bases outside gene matches: 3. CDR1 and CDR2 (germline): LGHNA, YNFKEQ. This CDR3 region has 16 residues. CDR3 region: CASSQEQGAGNQPQHF. The CDR3 nucleotides read TGTGCCAGCAGCCAAGAGCAGGGGGCAGGCAATCAGCCCCAGCATTTT.

The genes are TRBV5-1 and TRBJ1-2; TRBD1 is a possible D gene (5 bases). With 0 bases removed from V and 6 bases from J, the gap between germline ends came to 9 bases. The CDR3 contains 13 residues. Germline V gene data show CDR1 as SGHRS and CDR2 as YFSETQ. CDR3 nucleotides: TGCGCCAGCAGCTTGGAGCAGGGCGATGGCTACACCTTC. It is translated as CASSLEQGDGYTF.

V is TRBV27 and J is TRBJ2-1; 15 nucleotides match TRBD2. Germline V CDR1 and CDR2: MNHEY, SMNVEV (reference sequence). The CDR3 extends over 18 amino acids. The V gene end was trimmed by 3 bases and the J gene end by 9 bases; junction bases not matched to a gene: 12. The CDR3 nucleotides read TGTGCCAGCAGTTTTCTCGGACTAGCGGGGGGGCCTGTGAGTGAGCAGTTCTTC. It codes for CASSFLGLAGGPVSEQFF.

The chain links TRBV11-2 to TRBJ2-7, with 8 bases fitting TRBD1. CDR3 length: 14 amino acids. J was trimmed by 2 bases and V by 6 bases; bases with no gene match: 6. Per germline, CDR1 SGHAT and CDR2 FQNNGV. The CDR3 region has the DNA TGTGCCAGCAGTTACGGACAGGGACCCTACGAGCAGTACTTC. Translated: CASSYGQGPYEQYF.

This clone was observed a handful of times. The rearrangement uses TRBV30 and TRBJ1-3; TRBD1 matches at 7 bases. Germline V gene sequence: CDR1 GTSNPN, CDR2 SVGIG (reference sequence). CDR3 length: 13 amino acids. V was clipped by 2 bases and J by 8 bases; unmatched bases: 6. CDR3 loop: CAWSRQGVDTIYF. Here the CDR3 DNA reads TGTGCCTGGAGTAGACAGGGTGTGGACACCATATATTTT.

The V gene is TRBV9, the J gene TRBJ1-2; D gene uncertain. Trimming shortened V by 4 bases and J by 2 bases, and 21 bases separated the two germline ends. The germline CDR1 and CDR2 sequences are SGDLS and YYNGEE. This CDR3 spans 17 amino acids. The CDR3 here is CASSPAGRGGRNYGYTF. The CDR3 DNA is TGTGCCAGCAGCCCCGCCGGCCGCGGCGGCAGAAACTATGGCTACACCTTC.

The chain uses TRBV21-1 and TRBJ1-6; TRBD1, the table's D call, lacks a check against the DNA. TRBV21-1 is flagged as a pseudogene. There are 17 residues in the CDR3. The CDR3 DNA follows: TGTGCCAGCAGCAAAGACGCGGACAGGGGGATTAATTCACCCCTCCACTTT. It yields the protein CASSKDADRGINSPLHF.

This chain links TRBV6-5 with TRBJ1-2; D is perhaps TRBD1 (5 bases). This CDR3 spans 15 amino acids. CDR1 and CDR2 (germline): MNHEY, SVGAGI. V gave up 6 bases and J gave up 5 bases, with 19 bases separating them. The CDR3: CASRPAQYDSYGYTF. Written as DNA, the CDR3 is TGTGCCAGCAGACCGGCCCAGTACGACAGTTATGGCTACACCTTC.

The rearrangement joins TRBV15 to TRBJ1-5; no reliable D call. Germline V CDR1 and CDR2: LNHNV, YYDKDF (reference sequence). This CDR3 has 15 amino acids. Trimming took off 5 bases at V and 2 bases at J, with 13 bases between the two ends. This chain's CDR3 is CATSPFAGGNQPQHF. Written as DNA, the CDR3 is TGTGCCACCAGCCCCTTCGCGGGAGGCAATCAGCCCCAGCATTTT.

This sequence joins TRBV10-3 and TRBJ2-3, with D unclear. CDR1 and CDR2 from the germline V gene are ENHRY and SYGVKD. This CDR3 region has 16 residues. Trimming removed 3 bases from V and 2 bases from J, with 15 bases in between. The CDR3 DNA reads TGTGCCATCAGTGATACGGGTCCTATGCCCACAGATACGCAGTATTTT. Translated: CAISDTGPMPTDTQYF.

Regarding this clone: Other nucleotide sequences in the sample specify the same CDR3. The genes are TRBV27 and TRBJ1-1; D remains ambiguous. Trimming took off 3 bases at V and 5 bases at J, with 10 bases between the two ends. Per the germline V gene, CDR1 is MNHEY and CDR2 is SMNVEV (reference sequence). The CDR3 has 13 residues. Here the CDR3 reads CASSFRGGTEAFF. The CDR3 coding sequence is TGTGCCAGCAGTTTCCGGGGAGGAACTGAAGCTTTCTTT.

CDR3 sequence (DNA): TGCGCCAGCAGCTCTACCGGGACAGGGGACGGCTACACCTTC. It specifies CASSSTGTGDGYTF. The gene calls are TRBV5-1 and TRBJ1-2, with 10 bases lining up with TRBD1. CDR1 is SGHRS and CDR2 is YFSETQ in the germline V gene. The junction had 7 bases not matched to a gene; V was cut back by 3 bases and J by 8 bases. The CDR3 runs 14 residues.

The chain combines TRBV20-1 with TRBJ1-1; TRBD1 matches 8 bases. Germline CDR1 DFQATT, CDR2 SNEGSKA (reference sequence). V was clipped by 3 bases and J by 6 bases; unmatched bases: 9. This CDR3 is built from 14 residues. In nucleotides, the CDR3 is TGCAGTGCTAGTGCGTCAGGGGGCACCCCTGAAGCTTTCTTT. Its protein is CSASASGGTPEAFF.

There are a few counts of this clone. The rearrangement links TRBV10-1 to TRBJ1-4; 8 bases line up with TRBD1. With 2 bases clipped from V and 6 bases from J, the junction kept 8 bases outside the gene matches. Germline V gene sequence: CDR1 WNHNN, CDR2 SYGVQD (reference sequence). This CDR3 region has 16 residues. The CDR3 region is CASSEVQGGFDEKLFF. The CDR3 coding sequence is TGCGCCAGCAGTGAGGTACAGGGGGGGTTCGATGAAAAACTGTTTTTT.

This chain uses TRBV7-2 with TRBJ2-1; perhaps TRBD1 as D (6 bases). Per germline, CDR1 SGHTA and CDR2 FQGNSA. This CDR3 is 13 amino acids long. V lost 3 bases, J lost 9 bases, and 12 bases lay in between. The CDR3 nucleotides read TGTGCCAGCAGCTTCCAGGGGTTAGGTGAGCAGTTCTTC. Translated: CASSFQGLGEQFF.

J is TRBJ2-4 and V is TRBV6-6, with D unresolved. Germline-derived CDR1 and CDR2 are MNHNY and SVGAGI (reference sequence). V shed 5 bases and J shed 0 bases, with 17 bases lying between them. This CDR3 is 17 amino acids long. CDR3 protein: CASSPFTVSLAKNIQYF. The CDR3 region has the DNA TGTGCCAGCAGTCCTTTCACGGTATCCCTAGCCAAAAACATTCAGTACTTC.

The V and J genes are TRBV9 and TRBJ1-2; a weak D match, TRBD1 (5 bases). From germline, CDR1 is SGDLS and CDR2 YYNGEE. V was clipped by 4 bases and J by 8 bases, with 18 bases between them. The CDR3 consists of 14 residues. The CDR3 loop is CASSPGHGPGGYTF. The CDR3 region has the DNA TGTGCCAGCAGCCCTGGACACGGCCCAGGGGGCTACACCTTC.

The chain joins TRBV12-3 or TRBV12-4 to TRBJ1-1; the D gene is possibly TRBD1 (5 bases). The V end was cut by 0 bases, the J end by 10 bases, with 12 bases between. This CDR3 region has 13 residues. Here the CDR3 DNA reads TGTGCCAGCAGTTTAGCGGGGGGGTCGGCAGCTTTCTTT. It translates to CASSLAGGSAAFF.

The rearrangement links TRBV3-1 (or the pseudogene TRBV3-2) to TRBJ1-1; 7 nucleotides match TRBD1. Per the germline V gene, CDR1 is LGHDT and CDR2 is YNNKEL (reference sequence). This CDR3 comprises 15 residues. With V trimmed by 6 bases and J by 5 bases, 12 bases remained unmatched. CDR3 in amino acids: CASSTVHRGDTEAFF. The CDR3, as DNA: TGTGCCAGCAGTACGGTCCACAGGGGAGATACTGAAGCTTTCTTT.

The gene calls are TRBV27 and TRBJ2-2, with 10 bases matching TRBD1. J was trimmed by 7 bases and V by 1 base; bases with no gene match: 6. Germline lookup yields CDR1 MNHEY and CDR2 SMNVEV (reference sequence). The CDR3 is 16 residues long. CDR3 protein: CASSLYGQGVGGELFF. The CDR3 nucleotides read TGTGCCAGCAGTTTATACGGACAGGGGGTTGGCGGGGAGCTGTTTTTT.

This clone was picked up a small number of times. V gene TRBV3-1 (or the pseudogene TRBV3-2) combines with J gene TRBJ1-2, with 8 bases matching TRBD1. Germline lookup yields CDR1 LGHDT and CDR2 YNNKEL (reference sequence). The CDR3 has 12 residues. The V segment lost 8 bases and the J segment 7 bases; nucleotides outside the gene matches: 6. DNA for the CDR3: TGTGCCAGCCGGACAGGGTTCGGTGGCTACACCTTC. Its protein is CASRTGFGGYTF.

The genes are TRBV27 and TRBJ1-2, with a tentative D call TRBD1 (5 bases). The V gene's germline CDR1 is MNHEY and CDR2 SMNVEV (reference sequence). V was shortened by 3 bases and J by 4 bases, with 12 bases between the two germline ends. The CDR3 sequence is 14 residues long. The CDR3 protein is CASSFGGSGYGYTF. CDR3 coding DNA: TGTGCCAGCAGTTTCGGGGGGTCCGGCTATGGCTACACCTTC.

This rearrangement joins TRBV6-5 to TRBJ1-2; D unresolved. The CDR3 sequence is 14 residues long. V was trimmed by 6 bases and J by 6 bases, leaving 17 bases between them. Looked up from germline, CDR1 is MNHEY and CDR2 is SVGAGI. CDR3 loop: CASRPPRQSDGYTF. Written as DNA, the CDR3 is TGTGCCAGCAGACCACCTAGGCAGTCAGATGGCTACACCTTC.